The 5 T cell receptor beta chains in this list originate from one sample, sequenced in a study of blood T cells in healthy people across ages. A second PCR, run for about 6 to 11 cycles, used a sample-barcoded 5' primer plus a J-beta primer mix. TCRdb redid the calling of the 5' RACE reads with MiXCR, one entry per CDR3 protein. The sample includes about 900,000 distinct CDR3 sequences, under 80% of them seen just once. Material: blood. These TCRs come from a man under 40 in good health.

The chain uses TRBV7-2 and TRBJ2-4; D uncertain. The CDR3 length is 14 residues. Germline V gives CDR1 SGHTA, CDR2 FQGNSA. V was cut by 5 bases and J by 1 base, with 9 bases left in between. This chain's CDR3 is CASSPHPAKNIQYF. The CDR3 DNA is TGTGCCAGCAGCCCCCACCCTGCCAAAAACATTCAGTACTTC.

This clonotype was recorded a few times. The rearrangement links TRBV6-5 to TRBJ2-2; 8 positions agree with TRBD1. CDR3 length: 16 residues. Germline V lookup: CDR1 MNHEY, CDR2 SVGAGI. V was pared by 7 bases and J by 1 base, with 8 bases of the junction left unmatched. The DNA of the CDR3 is TGTGCCAGCATTCCGTCCGGGACAGGGAACACCGGGGAGCTGTTTTTT. Amino acids: CASIPSGTGNTGELFF.

The chain recombines TRBV3-1 with TRBJ1-2; maybe TRBD1 (5 bases). Germline CDR1 is LGHDT and CDR2 is YNNKEL (reference sequence). Trimming removed 1 base from V and 7 bases from J, with 10 bases in between. This CDR3 comprises 13 residues. CDR3 coding DNA: TGTGCCAGCAGCCAAGGGGGACGAAGTGGCTACACCTTC. Residues: CASSQGGRSGYTF.

The chain uses TRBV20-1 and TRBJ2-2, with 11 positions matching TRBD1. The V gene's germline CDR1 is DFQATT and CDR2 SNEGSKA (reference sequence). This CDR3 has 15 amino acids. Unmatched junction bases numbered 7, after V lost 4 bases and J lost 6 bases. CDR3 region: CSATGQGAGSGELFF. CDR3 coding DNA: TGCAGTGCTACTGGACAGGGGGCAGGGTCCGGGGAGCTGTTTTTT.

In its sample, this clonotype was seen a few times. This chain connects TRBV6-2 or TRBV6-3 to TRBJ2-4; 9 positions agree with TRBD2. V shed 4 bases and J 7 bases; nucleotides not matched to a gene: 14. The germline CDR1 and CDR2 sequences are MNHEY and SVGEGT. CDR3 length: 17 amino acids. CDR3 amino acids: CASSSPGGGAERNIQYF. The CDR3 DNA sequence: TGTGCCAGCAGTTCCCCAGGCGGGGGGGCCGAACGGAACATTCAGTACTTC.